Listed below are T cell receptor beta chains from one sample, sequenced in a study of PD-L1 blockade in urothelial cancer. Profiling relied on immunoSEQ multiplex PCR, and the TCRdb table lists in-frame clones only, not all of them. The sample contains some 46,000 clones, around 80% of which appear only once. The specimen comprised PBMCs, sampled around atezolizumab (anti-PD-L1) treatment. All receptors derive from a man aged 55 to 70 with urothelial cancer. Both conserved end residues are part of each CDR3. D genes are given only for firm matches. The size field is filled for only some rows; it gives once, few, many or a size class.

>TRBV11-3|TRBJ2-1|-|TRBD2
CASSLEPPTSGAYNEQFF
TGTGCCAGCAGCTTAGAGCCCCCCACTAGCGGGGCCTACAATGAGCAGTTCTTC
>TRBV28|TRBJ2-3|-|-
CASSLYRVTADTQYF
TGTGCCAGCAGTTTGTATCGGGTGACAGCAGATACGCAGTATTTT
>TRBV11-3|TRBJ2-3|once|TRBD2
CASSLRPAGGSGDTQYF
TGTGCCAGCAGCTTACGCCCAGCGGGGGGGTCAGGAGATACGCAGTATTTT
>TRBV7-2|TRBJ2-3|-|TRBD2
CASGTSGGTDTQYF
TGTGCCAGCGGGACTAGCGGGGGCACAGATACGCAGTATTTT
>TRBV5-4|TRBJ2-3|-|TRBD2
CASSLAGAGVGTDTQYF
TGTGCCAGCAGCTTGGCTGGAGCGGGGGTGGGCACAGATACGCAGTATTTT
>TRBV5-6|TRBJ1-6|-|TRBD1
CASSLGDRGPYNSPLHF
TGTGCCAGCAGCTTGGGGGACAGGGGGCCCTATAATTCACCCCTCCACTTT
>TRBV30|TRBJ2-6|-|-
CAGGEDSNSGANVLTF
TGTGCCGGGGGAGAGGACAGCAACTCTGGGGCCAACGTCCTGACTTTC
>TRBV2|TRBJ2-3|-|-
CASRGDTSTDTQYF
TGTGCCAGCAGGGGTGACACAAGCACAGATACGCAGTATTTT
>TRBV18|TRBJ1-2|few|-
CASSRINREVSYGYTF
TGTGCCAGCTCACGAATCAACAGGGAAGTCAGCTATGGCTACACCTTC
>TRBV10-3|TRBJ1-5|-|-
CAISERQANQPQHF
TGTGCCATCAGTGAACGACAGGCCAATCAGCCCCAGCATTTT
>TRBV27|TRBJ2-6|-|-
CASSSGAGANVLTF
TGTGCCAGCAGTTCCGGGGCTGGGGCCAACGTCCTGACTTTC
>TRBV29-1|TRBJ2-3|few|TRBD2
CSVESGGLAGGTDTQYF
TGCAGCGTTGAATCGGGGGGGCTAGCGGGAGGCACAGATACGCAGTATTTT
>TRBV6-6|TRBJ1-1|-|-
CATSNRVEAEAFF
TGTGCCACCTCAAACAGGGTCGAGGCTGAAGCTTTCTTT
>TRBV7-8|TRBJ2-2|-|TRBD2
CASSFRTGGSSGELFF
TGTGCCAGCAGCTTTCGCACGGGCGGGAGTTCCGGGGAGCTGTTTTTT
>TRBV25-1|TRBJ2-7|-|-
CASSGEGLKVEQYF
TGTGCCAGCAGTGGAGAGGGACTGAAAGTCGAGCAGTACTTC
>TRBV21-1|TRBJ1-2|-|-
CASSKIRSAALHYGYTF
TGTGCCAGCAGCAAAATTCGCAGCGCAGCTCTTCACTATGGCTACACCTTC
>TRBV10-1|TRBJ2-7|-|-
CASSESQGFLTYEQYF
TGCGCCAGCAGTGAGTCCCAGGGCTTCCTAACCTACGAGCAGTACTTC
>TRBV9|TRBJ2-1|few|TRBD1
CASSAGTGVEQFF
TGTGCCAGCAGCGCGGGGACAGGTGTTGAGCAGTTCTTC
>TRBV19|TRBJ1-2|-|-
CASIGRGGGGYTF
TGTGCCAGTATAGGAAGAGGGGGTGGTGGCTACACCTTC
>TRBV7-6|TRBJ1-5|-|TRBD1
CASRPDRGDQPQHF
TGTGCCAGCAGACCCGACAGGGGCGATCAGCCCCAGCATTTT
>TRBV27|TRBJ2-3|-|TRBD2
CASSFLAGASDTQYF
TGTGCCAGCAGTTTCCTAGCGGGAGCTTCGGATACGCAGTATTTT
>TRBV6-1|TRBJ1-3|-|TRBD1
CASSARSGGVSGNTIYF
TGTGCCAGCAGTGCTCGTTCAGGGGGTGTATCTGGAAACACCATATATTTT
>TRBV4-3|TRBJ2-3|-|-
CASSTGGTDTQYF
TGCGCCAGCAGCACCGGGGGCACAGATACGCAGTATTTT
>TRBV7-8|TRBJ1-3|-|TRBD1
CASSFGTGSGNTIYF
TGTGCCAGCAGCTTCGGGACAGGCTCTGGAAACACCATATATTTT
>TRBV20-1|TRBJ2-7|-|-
CSARFIYEQYF
TGCAGTGCTAGATTTATCTACGAGCAGTACTTC
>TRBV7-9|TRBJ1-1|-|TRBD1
CASSLARTGWRDTEAFF
TGTGCCAGCAGCTTAGCGCGGACAGGGTGGCGGGACACTGAAGCTTTCTTT
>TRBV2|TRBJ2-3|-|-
CAILRDFGDTQYF
TGTGCCATACTCCGGGACTTCGGAGATACGCAGTATTTT
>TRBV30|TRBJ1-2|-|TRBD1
CAWSALGGDYGYTF
TGTGCCTGGAGTGCATTAGGGGGCGACTATGGCTACACCTTC
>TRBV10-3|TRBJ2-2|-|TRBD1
CAIRGQVTGELFF
TGTGCCATCAGGGGACAGGTCACCGGGGAGCTGTTTTTT
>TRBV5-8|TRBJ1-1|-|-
CASSPTVEAFF
TGTGCCAGCAGCCCTACGGTTGAAGCTTTCTTT
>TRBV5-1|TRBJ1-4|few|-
CASSFGDKEEKLFF
TGCGCCAGCAGCTTCGGGGATAAAGAGGAAAAACTGTTTTTT
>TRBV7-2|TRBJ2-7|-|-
CASSLAPTYEQYF
TGTGCCAGCAGCTTAGCACCTACCTACGAGCAGTACTTC
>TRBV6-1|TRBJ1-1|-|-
CASSAGQPGNTEAFF
TGTGCCAGCAGTGCCGGACAGCCCGGGAACACTGAAGCTTTCTTT
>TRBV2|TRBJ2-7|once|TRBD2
CASSELLAGGYEQYF
TGTGCCAGCAGTGAACTCCTAGCGGGGGGGTACGAGCAGTACTTC
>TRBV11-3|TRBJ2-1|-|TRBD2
CASSLDVAGYNEQFF
TGTGCCAGCAGCTTAGATGTAGCGGGATACAATGAGCAGTTCTTC
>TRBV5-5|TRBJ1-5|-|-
CASSFGGTQNQPQHF
TGTGCCAGCAGCTTCGGCGGAACTCAAAATCAGCCCCAGCATTTT
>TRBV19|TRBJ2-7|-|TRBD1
CASSSAGTGSEQYF
TGTGCCAGTAGCTCAGCCGGGACAGGGTCCGAGCAGTACTTC
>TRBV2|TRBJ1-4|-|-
CASAWTVPNEKLFF
TGTGCCAGCGCCTGGACAGTGCCTAATGAAAAACTGTTTTTT
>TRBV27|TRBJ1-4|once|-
CASSRRTTSTNEKLFF
TGTGCCAGCAGTCGTAGGACAACGTCGACTAATGAAAAACTGTTTTTT
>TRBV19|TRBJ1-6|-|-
CASSKPTGQGSPLHF
TGTGCCAGTAGTAAACCGACAGGCCAGGGTTCACCCCTCCACTTT
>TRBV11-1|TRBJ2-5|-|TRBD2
CASSFGGGWPRYF
TGTGCCAGCAGCTTCGGGGGGGGTTGGCCCAGGTACTTC
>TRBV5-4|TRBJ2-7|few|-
CASRPAGIYEQYF
TGTGCCAGCAGGCCCGCGGGGATTTACGAGCAGTACTTC
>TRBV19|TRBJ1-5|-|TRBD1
CASSKSSGTGGSQPQHF
TGTGCCAGTAGCAAATCTTCCGGGACAGGGGGCAGTCAGCCCCAGCATTTT
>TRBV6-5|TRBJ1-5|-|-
CASSPQGGGNQPQHF
TGTGCCAGCAGTCCACAGGGTGGTGGCAATCAGCCCCAGCATTTT
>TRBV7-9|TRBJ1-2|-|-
CASSPKFRVLLTGTYGYTF
TGTGCCAGCAGCCCGAAATTCCGAGTTCTTCTGACAGGAACCTATGGCTACACCTTC
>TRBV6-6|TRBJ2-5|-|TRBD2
CASSPPSSGGAETQYF
TGTGCCAGCAGCCCACCCTCCAGCGGGGGGGCAGAGACCCAGTACTTC